This T cell receptor beta chain was recovered during a study of blood T cells in healthy people across ages. A remark on this clonotype: No antigen is known for it.

Study outcomes and limitations: While age rose, TCR beta diversity per million T cells dropped in a roughly linear way.

Looked up from germline, CDR1 is SGHAT and CDR2 is FQNNGV. The CDR3 extends over 14 amino acids. The V gene lost 1 base and the J gene lost 7 bases, with 11 bases spanning the gap. Then a second PCR, running roughly 7 to 11 cycles, was carried out with a sample-barcoded 5' primer and a J-beta primer mix. TCRdb reanalysed the 5' RACE reads using MiXCR and keeps one entry per CDR3 protein. The profile covers 1.5 million to 2 million distinct CDR3 sequences, with about 39% appearing a single time and more than 20% taken by the ten largest. Russia was home to the donors, healthy Caucasian individuals aged roughly 6 to 95. Researchers collected approximately 9.9 milliliters of peripheral blood from every single donor. The amount of total RNA extracted per sample was at least 5.5 micrograms.

The sample taken for sequencing was blood. The rearrangement links TRBV11-2 to TRBJ2-1; D ambiguous. The TCR was taken from a human donor in good health. CDR3 sequence (DNA): TGTGCCAGCAGCTTAGTCGGGCCGCTAAATGAGCAGTTCTTC. Protein sequence: CASSLVGPLNEQFF.